These 17 T cell receptor beta chains originate from one sample sequenced in a study of T cells after yellow fever vaccination. TCRdb recomputed calls from the 5' RACE reads with MiXCR, one row per CDR3 protein. This sample has 350,000 to 450,000 distinct CDR3 sequences, with 6.2% found just once. Sequenced material: PBMCs, taken 5 days after the yellow fever booster vaccination. The receptors stem from a man aged 30-40 years who received the YFV17D yellow fever vaccine.

In its sample, this clonotype was seen many times. This chain joins TRBV10-1 and TRBJ2-3, with TRBD2 matching 13 bases. Per germline, CDR1 WNHNN and CDR2 SYGVQD (reference sequence). CDR3 length: 15 amino acids. V was clipped by 7 bases and J by 6 bases; unmatched bases: 7. The CDR3 loop reads CASKPGLAGSDTQYF. The CDR3 DNA is TGCGCCAGCAAACCGGGACTAGCGGGGTCGGATACGCAGTATTTT.

This clonotype has more than one count but fewer than ten. The V and J genes are TRBV20-1 and TRBJ1-1, with D tentatively TRBD1 (6 bases). V lost 1 base, J lost 0 bases, and 9 bases lay in between. Germline V gene sequence: CDR1 DFQATT, CDR2 SNEGSKA (reference sequence). The CDR3 sequence is 14 residues long. The CDR3 reads CSARVGAMNTEAFF. The CDR3 DNA follows: TGCAGTGCTAGAGTGGGGGCCATGAACACTGAAGCTTTCTTT.

In this sample, this clonotype turned up a few times. The chain uses TRBV20-1 and TRBJ2-5; 13 bases map to TRBD2. From germline, CDR1 is DFQATT and CDR2 SNEGSKA (reference sequence). There are 16 residues in the CDR3. With V trimmed by 4 bases and J by 4 bases, 9 bases remained unmatched. The CDR3 bases are TGCAGTGCTATATACCCGGGACTAGCGGGATTAGAGACCCAGTACTTC. It encodes CSAIYPGLAGLETQYF.

V usage is TRBV12-3 or TRBV12-4 and J usage is TRBJ2-1, with 12 bases matching TRBD2. Losses at the gene ends were 5 bases for V and 8 bases for J; bases not matched to a gene: 7. This CDR3 has 15 residues. The CDR3 DNA is TGTGCCAGCAGTCATAGACTAGCGGGAGACTATGAGCAGTTCTTC. Its translation is CASSHRLAGDYEQFF.

This clonotype was picked up many times. This chain joins TRBV18 and TRBJ2-4; 8 bases match TRBD2. In germline, CDR1 is KGHSH, CDR2 LQKENI. CDR3 length: 15 residues. The V segment lost 5 bases and the J segment 5 bases; nucleotides outside the gene matches: 8. CDR3 amino acids: CASSYPGTRENIQYF. CDR3 bases: TGTGCCAGCTCATACCCCGGGACTAGAGAAAACATTCAGTACTTC.

There are many counts of this clonotype. This chain connects TRBV7-9 to TRBJ2-2; no reliable D call. The CDR3 has 13 residues. Trimming removed 0 bases from V and 3 bases from J, with 2 bases in between. CDR1 SEHNR and CDR2 FQNEAQ come from the germline V gene (reference sequence). This chain's CDR3 is CASSLAYTGELFF. The DNA of the CDR3 is TGTGCCAGCAGCTTAGCTTACACCGGGGAGCTGTTTTTT.

This clonotype was found many times. This chain links TRBV4-3 with TRBJ1-1; no clear D. Trimming stripped 5 bases from V and 1 base from J, with 8 bases between. The CDR3 runs to 13 residues. CDR1 and CDR2 from the germline V gene are LGHNA and YSLEER. CDR3: CASSSQRNTEAFF. In nucleotides, the CDR3 is TGCGCCAGCAGCAGTCAGAGGAACACTGAAGCTTTCTTT.

The rearrangement uses TRBV20-1 and TRBJ2-7; TRBD2 might be the D (6 bases). Trimming shortened V by 3 bases and J by 3 bases, and 12 bases separated the two germline ends. Germline V CDR1 and CDR2: DFQATT, SNEGSKA (reference sequence). The CDR3 is made up of 13 amino acids. The CDR3 reads CSASSDGGYEQYF. The CDR3 coding sequence is TGCAGTGCTAGCTCTGACGGGGGCTACGAGCAGTACTTC.

The chain uses TRBV18 and TRBJ2-2, with no clear D. Germline V gene data show CDR1 as KGHSH and CDR2 as LQKENI. The CDR3 contains 13 residues. With 8 bases removed from V and 0 bases from J, the gap between germline ends came to 7 bases. CDR3: CASTYSNTGELFF. The CDR3 DNA follows: TGTGCCAGCACATACTCGAACACCGGGGAGCTGTTTTTT.

This clonotype was picked up many times. This sequence joins TRBV28 and TRBJ2-7; 7 bases align to TRBD1. The CDR3 consists of 13 residues. Trimming at V came to 8 bases and at J to 1 base, leaving 5 bases not matched to a gene. Germline-derived CDR1 and CDR2 are MDHEN and SYDVKM. Written as DNA, the CDR3 is TGTGCCAGCGCCCCGGGACAGTCCTACGAGCAGTACTTC. This encodes CASAPGQSYEQYF.

This clonotype has ten or more counts. The chain uses TRBV29-1 and TRBJ2-7; D is perhaps TRBD1 (6 bases). This CDR3 has 12 amino acids. V was shortened by 7 bases and J by 3 bases, with 13 bases between the two germline ends. CDR1 and CDR2 from the germline V gene are SQVTM and ANQGSEA. CDR3: CSGMDSYYEQYF. The CDR3 DNA is TGCAGCGGAATGGACAGCTACTACGAGCAGTACTTC.

This clonotype was recorded at least ten times. This rearrangement joins TRBV6-6 to TRBJ2-1; D uncertain. Per germline, CDR1 MNHNY and CDR2 SVGAGI (reference sequence). The CDR3 extends over 12 amino acids. V was cut by 7 bases and J by 9 bases, with 13 bases left in between. The CDR3 loop is CASKQDRGEQFF. The CDR3 DNA is TGTGCCAGCAAACAAGACCGTGGTGAGCAGTTCTTC.

Only a few counts were recorded for this clonotype. The chain employs TRBV5-1 and TRBJ2-2; 8 bases are shared with TRBD1. CDR1 is SGHRS and CDR2 is YFSETQ in the germline V gene. The CDR3 is made up of 16 amino acids. V lost 3 bases, J lost 1 base, and 5 bases stayed unmatched. The CDR3 loop reads CASSSLGQGNTGELFF. CDR3 in DNA: TGCGCCAGCAGCTCTCTAGGACAGGGGAACACCGGGGAGCTGTTTTTT.

This clonotype turned up a few times. CDR3 loop: CASSSRDRANVLTF. Written as DNA, the CDR3 is TGTGCCAGCAGCTCACGGGACAGGGCCAACGTCCTGACTTTC. The genes are TRBV3-1 and TRBJ2-6; the D gene is possibly TRBD1 (6 bases). Germline V gene data show CDR1 as LGHDT and CDR2 as YNNKEL (reference sequence). The ends were cut back, 5 bases at V and 5 bases at J, with 10 bases in the middle. This CDR3 comprises 14 residues.

This clonotype has a count of ten or more. The chain is built from TRBV7-2 and TRBJ1-2; D is uncertain. The V gene's germline CDR1 is SGHTA and CDR2 FQGNSA. Trimming left V 1 base short and J 3 bases short, with 6 bases between. CDR3 length equals 13 residues. The CDR3 spells CASSLVRDYGYTF. In DNA, the CDR3 is TGTGCCAGCAGCTTAGTTCGGGACTATGGCTACACCTTC. Full variable domain (outside the CDR3, taken from reference TRBV7-2 and TRBJ1-2): GAGVSQSPSNKVTEKGKDVELRCDPISGHTALYWYRQSLGQGLEFLIYFQGNSAPDKSGLPSDRFSAERTGGSVSTLTIQRTQQEDSAVYLCASSLVRDYGYTFGSGTRLTVV.

In this sample, this clonotype turned up many times. J is TRBJ2-1 and V is TRBV9, with D possibly TRBD2 on 5 matching bases. V was pared by 0 bases and J by 4 bases, with 8 bases between. This CDR3 spans 14 amino acids. Germline CDR1 is SGDLS and CDR2 is YYNGEE. In nucleotides, the CDR3 is TGTGCCAGCAGCGTAGCTACGGGGTACAATGAGCAGTTCTTC. This sequence encodes CASSVATGYNEQFF. The full variable domain, with the rest looked up from reference TRBV9 and TRBJ2-1, is DSGVTQTPKHLITATGQRVTLRCSPRSGDLSVYWYQQSLDQGLQFLIQYYNGEERAKGNILERFSAQQFPDLHSELNLSSLELGDSALYFCASSVATGYNEQFFGPGTRLTVL.

This clonotype has ten or more counts. The V call is TRBV2, the J call TRBJ2-1, with a possible D match to TRBD2 (6 bases). CDR1 SNHLY and CDR2 FYNNEI come from the germline V gene. Trimming removed 4 bases at V and 9 bases at J, with 19 bases between. This CDR3 contains 15 residues. The CDR3: CASSGVAGFPGEQFF. As DNA, the CDR3 is TGTGCCAGCAGTGGTGTGGCGGGATTCCCGGGTGAGCAGTTCTTC.